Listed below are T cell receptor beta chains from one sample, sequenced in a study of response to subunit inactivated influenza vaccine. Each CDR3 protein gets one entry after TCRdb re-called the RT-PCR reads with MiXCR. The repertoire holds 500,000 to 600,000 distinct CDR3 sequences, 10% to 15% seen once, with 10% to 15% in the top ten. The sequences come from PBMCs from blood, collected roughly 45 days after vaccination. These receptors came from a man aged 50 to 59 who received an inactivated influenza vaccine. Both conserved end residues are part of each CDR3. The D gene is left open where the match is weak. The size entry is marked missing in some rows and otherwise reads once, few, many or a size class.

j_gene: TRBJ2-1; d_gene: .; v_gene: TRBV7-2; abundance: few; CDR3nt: TGTGCCAGCAGCTTAGCAGCCCTCCGGGATGAGCAGTTCTTC; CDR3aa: CASSLAALRDEQFF
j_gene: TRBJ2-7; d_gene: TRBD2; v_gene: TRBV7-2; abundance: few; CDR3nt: TGTGCCAGCAGCGCTGGGAGGGATAACGAGCAGTACTTC; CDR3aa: CASSAGRDNEQYF
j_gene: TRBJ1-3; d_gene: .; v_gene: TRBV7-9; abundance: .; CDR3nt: TGTGCCAGCAGCTCGCAGGGGATCTTAAGCTCTGGAAACACCATATATTTT; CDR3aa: CASSSQGILSSGNTIYF
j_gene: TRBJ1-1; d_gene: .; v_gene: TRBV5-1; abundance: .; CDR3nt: TGCGCCAGCAGCGAGAACAGGGAAGCTTTCTTT; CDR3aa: CASSENREAFF
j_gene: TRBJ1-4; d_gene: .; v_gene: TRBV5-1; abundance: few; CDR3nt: TGCGCCAGCAGCCCCGGTCGCCAGAATAATGAAAAACTGTTTTTT; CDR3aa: CASSPGRQNNEKLFF
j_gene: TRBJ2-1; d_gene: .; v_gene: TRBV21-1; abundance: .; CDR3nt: TGTGCCAGTGACTCCAACTCGATTTGGGGATACAATGAGCAGTTCTTC; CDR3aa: CASDSNSIWGYNEQFF
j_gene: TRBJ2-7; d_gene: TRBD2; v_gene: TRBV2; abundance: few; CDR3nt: TGTGCCAGCAGTAATGGACTAGCGGGCTACGAGCAGTACTTC; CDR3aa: CASSNGLAGYEQYF
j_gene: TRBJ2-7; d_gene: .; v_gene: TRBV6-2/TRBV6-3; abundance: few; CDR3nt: TGTGCCAGCAGTCGGGATGTCAATTATGGCTTAAGCTCCTACGAGCAGTACTTC; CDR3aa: CASSRDVNYGLSSYEQYF
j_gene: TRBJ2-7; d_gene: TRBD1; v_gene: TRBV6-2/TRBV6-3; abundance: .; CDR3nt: TGTGCCAGTGGACAGGGAAGGGGGCAGTACTTC; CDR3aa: CASGQGRGQYF
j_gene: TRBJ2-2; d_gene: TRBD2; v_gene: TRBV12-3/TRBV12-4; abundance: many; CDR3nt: TGTGCCAGCACTTTCCGGGAGGGAAACACCGGGGAGCTGTTTTTT; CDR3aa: CASTFREGNTGELFF